A selection of T cell receptor beta chains follows, all from one sample in a study of Ad26.COV2.S vaccination and SARS-CoV-2 variants. The assay was immunoSEQ multiplex PCR, and TCRdb's table has in-frame clones only and misses some. The data show about 480,000 clones, with 70% to 90% seen just once and around 13% held by the top ten. This specimen was peripheral blood, taken in a trial of Ad26.COV2.S vaccine versus placebo. The receptors come from a person between 18 and 60 years old who received the Ad26.COV2.S COVID-19 vaccine or a placebo. CDR3s include the opening cysteine and the closing phenylalanine or tryptophan. The D gene is left open where the match is weak. Clone size, where shown, is once, few, many, or a class for clones that have expanded.

J	size	V	D	CDR3	DNA
TRBJ2-7	.	TRBV10-3	TRBD1	CAIRTGGEGEQYF	TGTGCCATCAGGACAGGGGGCGAGGGCGAGCAGTACTTC
TRBJ2-1	.	TRBV7-2	TRBD2	CASSLEIRRENEQFF	TGTGCCAGCAGCTTAGAAATTCGGCGGGAGAATGAGCAGTTCTTC
TRBJ2-3	.	TRBV3-1/TRBV3-2	TRBD2	CASSQVGGRRTDTQYF	TGTGCCAGCAGCCAAGTAGGCGGGAGGCGGACAGATACGCAGTATTTT
TRBJ1-5	.	TRBV28	TRBD1	CASSWGQGRFQPQHF	TGTGCCAGCAGTTGGGGACAGGGAAGATTTCAGCCCCAGCATTTT
TRBJ1-1	.	TRBV7-2	TRBD1	CASTDRAFYTEAFF	TGTGCCAGCACCGACAGGGCTTTCTACACTGAAGCTTTCTTT
TRBJ1-4	once	TRBV5-1	.	CASSRDVNEKLFF	TGCGCCAGCAGCCGGGACGTAAATGAAAAACTGTTTTTT
TRBJ1-6	few	TRBV5-4	.	CASSLGGGVNSPLHF	TGTGCCAGCAGCTTGGGTGGAGGGGTTAATTCACCCCTCCACTTT
TRBJ2-1	.	TRBV5-8	.	CASSPLGLRSYNEQFF	TGTGCCAGCAGCCCCCTGGGACTGCGCTCCTACAATGAGCAGTTCTTC
TRBJ2-6	once	TRBV29-1	.	CSVVGGNTGANVLTF	TGCAGCGTTGTCGGGGGCAACACTGGGGCCAACGTCCTGACTTTC
TRBJ2-1	.	TRBV7-3	TRBD2	CASSLISSGRYNEQFF	TGTGCCAGCAGCTTAATCTCTAGCGGGAGATACAATGAGCAGTTCTTC
TRBJ2-2	.	TRBV12-3/TRBV12-4	.	CASSLLGGGELFF	TGTGCCAGCAGTTTATTAGGCGGCGGGGAGCTGTTTTTT
TRBJ1-1	.	TRBV11-2	.	CASSFWTRGLGRDLEAFF	TGTGCCAGCAGCTTTTGGACAAGGGGTTTGGGGAGGGACCTTGAAGCTTTCTTT
TRBJ2-3	once	TRBV19	.	CASSIGEGLSGTQYF	TGTGCCAGTAGTATAGGTGAGGGGTTGTCTGGTACGCAGTATTTT
TRBJ1-2	.	TRBV4-3	.	CASSQDLANYYGYTF	TGCGCCAGCAGCCAAGACCTGGCCAACTACTATGGCTACACCTTC
TRBJ2-7	few	TRBV7-3	TRBD1	CASSQEGGGYEQYF	TGTGCCAGCAGCCAGGAAGGGGGCGGGTACGAGCAGTACTTC
TRBJ2-1	.	TRBV4-3	.	CASSQVPVPGYVRNEQFF	TGCGCCAGCAGCCAAGTCCCCGTACCAGGATACGTTAGAAATGAGCAGTTCTTC
TRBJ1-2	.	TRBV6-1	.	CASSHLGRNYGYTF	TGTGCCAGCAGTCACCTGGGACGGAACTATGGCTACACCTTC
TRBJ1-5	.	TRBV19	.	CAGGRINQPQHF	TGTGCCGGGGGACGGATCAATCAGCCCCAGCATTTT
TRBJ1-2	.	TRBV7-9	TRBD1	CASSLGLWDSNYGYTF	TGTGCCAGCAGCTTAGGGCTCTGGGACAGCAACTATGGCTACACCTTC
TRBJ2-3	.	TRBV7-6	TRBD2	CASSLGGEGPTDTQYF	TGTGCCAGCAGCTTAGGTGGGGAGGGCCCGACAGATACGCAGTATTTT
TRBJ1-3	.	TRBV7-2	.	CASSLASGNTIYF	TGTGCCAGCAGTCTCGCCTCCGGAAACACCATATATTTT
TRBJ2-3	.	TRBV3-1/TRBV3-2	.	CASSQGLVGDTQYF	TGTGCCAGCAGCCAAGGACTAGTGGGGGATACGCAGTATTTT
TRBJ1-2	.	TRBV25-1	.	CASSEAFGGPTHGYTF	TGTGCCAGCAGTGAAGCCTTCGGGGGGCCGACGCATGGCTACACCTTC
TRBJ2-5	.	TRBV5-1	.	CASSLVGSGRRQETQYF	TGCGCCAGCAGCTTGGTTGGGTCTGGCCGACGGCAAGAGACCCAGTACTTC
TRBJ2-7	.	TRBV7-8	.	CASSRDTYEQYF	TGTGCCAGCAGCCGTGATACCTACGAGCAGTACTTC
TRBJ2-1	.	TRBV9	TRBD2	CASSATSGRYNEQFF	TGTGCCAGCAGCGCTACTAGCGGGAGGTACAATGAGCAGTTCTTC
TRBJ2-1	few	TRBV10-3	.	CAISEGANEQFF	TGTGCCATCAGTGAGGGGGCAAATGAGCAGTTCTTC
TRBJ2-3	.	TRBV4-1	TRBD2	CASSQSDSGRTDTQYF	TGCGCCAGCAGCCAATCTGATAGCGGGAGAACAGATACGCAGTATTTT
TRBJ1-4	.	TRBV5-4	.	CASSSGPNEKLFF	TGTGCCAGCAGCTCCGGCCCTAATGAAAAACTGTTTTTT
TRBJ2-1	once	TRBV4-2	TRBD1	CASSQDRGLNEQFF	TGTGCCAGCAGCCAAGACAGGGGGCTCAATGAGCAGTTCTTC
TRBJ2-7	.	TRBV4-3	.	CASSQDPSTGTYEQYF	TGCGCCAGCAGCCAAGATCCTTCTACGGGGACCTACGAGCAGTACTTC
TRBJ1-5	.	TRBV6-5	.	CASSLTRGNQPQHF	TGTGCCAGCAGCCTCACCCGGGGCAATCAGCCCCAGCATTTT
TRBJ2-3	.	TRBV27	.	CASSFEQGGGTDTQYF	TGTGCCAGCAGTTTTGAGCAGGGAGGAGGGACAGATACGCAGTATTTT
TRBJ1-5	.	TRBV19	TRBD1	CASSRDRGEWVNQPQHF	TGTGCCAGTAGTAGGGACAGGGGGGAGTGGGTTAACCAGCCCCAGCATTTT